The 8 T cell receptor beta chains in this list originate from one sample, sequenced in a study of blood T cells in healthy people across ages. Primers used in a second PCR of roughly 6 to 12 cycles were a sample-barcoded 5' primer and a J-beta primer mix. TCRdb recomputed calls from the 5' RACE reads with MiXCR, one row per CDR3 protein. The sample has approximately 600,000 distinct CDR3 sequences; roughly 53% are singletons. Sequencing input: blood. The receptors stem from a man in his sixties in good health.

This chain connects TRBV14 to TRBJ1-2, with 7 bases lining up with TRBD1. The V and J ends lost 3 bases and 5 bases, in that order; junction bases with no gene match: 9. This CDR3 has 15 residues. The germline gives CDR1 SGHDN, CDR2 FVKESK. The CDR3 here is CASSHAGSTGYGYTF. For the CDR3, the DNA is TGTGCCAGCAGCCACGCCGGCTCGACAGGGTATGGCTACACCTTC. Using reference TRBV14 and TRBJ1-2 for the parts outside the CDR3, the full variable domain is EAGVTQFPSHSVIEKGQTVTLRCDPISGHDNLYWYRRVMGKEIKFLLHFVKESKQDESGMPNNRFLAERTGGTYSTLKVQPAELEDSGVYFCASSHAGSTGYGYTFGSGTRLTVV.

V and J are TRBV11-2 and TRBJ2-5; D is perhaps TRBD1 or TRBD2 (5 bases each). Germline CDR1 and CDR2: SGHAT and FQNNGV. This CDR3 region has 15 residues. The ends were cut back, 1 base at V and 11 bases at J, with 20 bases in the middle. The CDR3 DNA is TGTGCCAGCAGCTTAGGGGGGACCTCGTCGGAAGAGCAGTACTTC. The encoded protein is CASSLGGTSSEEQYF.

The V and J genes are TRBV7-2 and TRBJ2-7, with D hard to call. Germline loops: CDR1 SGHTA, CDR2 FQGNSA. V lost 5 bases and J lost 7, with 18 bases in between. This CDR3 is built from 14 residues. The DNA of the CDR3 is TGTGCCAGCAGCCCTTCCCTAGTGAGTAATGAGCAGTACTTC. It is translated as CASSPSLVSNEQYF.

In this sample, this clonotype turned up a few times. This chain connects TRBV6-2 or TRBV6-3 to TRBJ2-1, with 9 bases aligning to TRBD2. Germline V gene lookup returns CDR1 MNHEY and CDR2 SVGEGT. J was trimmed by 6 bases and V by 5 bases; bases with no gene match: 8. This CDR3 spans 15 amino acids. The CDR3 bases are TGTGCCAGCAGTCCCCCCGGGCGGGGGGGCAATGAGCAGTTCTTC. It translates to CASSPPGRGGNEQFF.

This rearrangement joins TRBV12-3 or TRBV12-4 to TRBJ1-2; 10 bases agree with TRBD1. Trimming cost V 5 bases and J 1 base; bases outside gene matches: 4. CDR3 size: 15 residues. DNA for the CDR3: TGTGCCAGCAGTAAGGGACAGGGGAGTAACTATGGCTACACCTTC. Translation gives CASSKGQGSNYGYTF.

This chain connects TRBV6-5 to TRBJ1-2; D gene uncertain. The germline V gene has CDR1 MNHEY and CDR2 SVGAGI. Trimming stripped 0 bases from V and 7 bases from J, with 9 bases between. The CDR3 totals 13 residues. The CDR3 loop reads CASSYSRVAGYTF. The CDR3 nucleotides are TGTGCCAGCAGTTACTCGAGGGTAGCTGGCTACACCTTC.

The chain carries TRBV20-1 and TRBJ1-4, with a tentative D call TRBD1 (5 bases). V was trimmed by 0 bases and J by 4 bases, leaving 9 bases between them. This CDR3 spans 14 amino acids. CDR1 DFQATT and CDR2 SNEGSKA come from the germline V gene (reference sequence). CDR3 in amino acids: CSARDGAFNEKLFF. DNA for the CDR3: TGCAGTGCTAGAGATGGGGCGTTTAATGAAAAACTGTTTTTT.

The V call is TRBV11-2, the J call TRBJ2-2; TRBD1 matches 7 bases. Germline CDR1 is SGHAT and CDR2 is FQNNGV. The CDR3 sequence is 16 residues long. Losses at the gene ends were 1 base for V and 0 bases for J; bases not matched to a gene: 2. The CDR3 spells CASSLVGGTNTGELFF. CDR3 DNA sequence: TGTGCCAGCAGCTTAGTAGGGGGCACGAACACCGGGGAGCTGTTTTTT.